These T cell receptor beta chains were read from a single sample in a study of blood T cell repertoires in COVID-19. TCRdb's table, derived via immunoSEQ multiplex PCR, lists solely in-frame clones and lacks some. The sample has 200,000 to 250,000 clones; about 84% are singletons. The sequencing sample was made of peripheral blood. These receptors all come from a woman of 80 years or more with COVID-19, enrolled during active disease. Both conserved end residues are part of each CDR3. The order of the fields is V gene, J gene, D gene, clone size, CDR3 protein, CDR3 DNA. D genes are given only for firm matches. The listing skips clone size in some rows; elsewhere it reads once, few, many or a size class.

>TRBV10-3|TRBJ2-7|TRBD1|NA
CAIRGTGTGAYEQYF
TGTGCCATCAGGGGGACCGGGACAGGGGCCTACGAGCAGTACTTC
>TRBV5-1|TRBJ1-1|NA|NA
CASSPLDLYTEAFF
TGCGCCAGCAGCCCGTTGGACTTGTACACTGAAGCTTTCTTT
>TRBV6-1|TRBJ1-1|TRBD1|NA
CASSDPGGLDTEAFF
TGTGCCAGCAGTGACCCAGGGGGATTGGACACTGAAGCTTTCTTT
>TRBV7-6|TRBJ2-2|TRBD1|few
CASSLAGQASGELFF
TGTGCCAGCAGCTTAGCTGGACAGGCGTCCGGGGAGCTGTTTTTT
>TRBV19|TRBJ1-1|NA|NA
CASSLLGRTNTEAFF
TGTGCCAGTAGTCTTTTAGGACGGACAAACACTGAAGCTTTCTTT
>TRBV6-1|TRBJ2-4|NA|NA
CASSEPGAAVQYF
TGTGCCAGCAGTGAACCTGGGGCGGCAGTTCAGTACTTC
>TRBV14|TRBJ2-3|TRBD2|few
CASSQRTSGTDTQYF
TGTGCCAGCAGCCAAAGGACTAGCGGCACAGATACGCAGTATTTT
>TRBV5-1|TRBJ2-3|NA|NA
CATRDITDTQYF
TGCGCCACCCGGGACATCACAGATACGCAGTATTTT
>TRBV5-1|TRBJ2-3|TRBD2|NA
CASSFSRSGRASDTQYF
TGCGCCAGCAGCTTCTCACGTAGCGGGAGGGCCTCCGATACGCAGTATTTT
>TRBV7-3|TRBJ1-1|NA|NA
CASSTQGGTEAFF
TGTGCCAGCAGCACCCAGGGTGGTACTGAAGCTTTCTTT
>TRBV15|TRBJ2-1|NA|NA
CATSRDRGNEQFF
TGTGCCACCAGCAGAGATCGCGGCAATGAGCAGTTCTTC
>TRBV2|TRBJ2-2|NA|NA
CASSEPLAANTGELFF
TGTGCCAGCAGTGAACCCCTAGCAGCGAACACCGGGGAGCTGTTTTTT
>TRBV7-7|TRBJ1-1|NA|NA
CASSVTDNTEAFF
TGTGCTAGCAGCGTGACAGATAACACTGAAGCTTTCTTT
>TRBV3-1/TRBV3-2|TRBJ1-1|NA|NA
CASSQESRTIEAFF
TGTGCCAGCAGCCAAGAGTCCAGGACTATTGAAGCTTTCTTT
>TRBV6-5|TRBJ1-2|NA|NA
CASHDSPSVHGYTF
TGTGCCAGCCACGACAGTCCCTCGGTGCATGGCTACACCTTC
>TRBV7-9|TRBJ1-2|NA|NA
CASTLNPDSGYGYTF
TGTGCCAGCACCCTAAACCCGGACAGCGGCTATGGCTACACCTTC
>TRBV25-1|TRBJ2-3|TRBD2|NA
CASRLAGDTDTQYF
TGTGCCAGCCGCCTAGCGGGCGACACAGATACGCAGTATTTT
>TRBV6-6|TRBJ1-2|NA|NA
CASRDGGFYGYTF
TGTGCCAGCAGGGACGGGGGATTCTATGGCTACACCTTC